This T cell receptor (beta chain) was captured by sequencing in a study of T cell repertoires in cytomegalovirus infection. Study-wide background: Recently described HLA-C-restricted plus well-studied HLA-B-restricted CMV epitopes were used. Study-wide results and limits: Of the TCR beta families, the public ones yielded a cumulative frequency that identified carriers of CMV plus the relevant HLA.

This clonotype was seen more than once but under ten times. Antigen specificity is unknown. TCRdb re-analysed the reads in MiXCR, keeping a single row per CDR3 protein. The data show about 700,000 distinct CDR3 sequences, around a third seen once. Germline lookup yields CDR1 MNHNS and CDR2 SASEGT. The CDR3 extends over 14 amino acids. V was cut by 6 bases and J by 4 bases, with 13 bases left in between. The source material was cultured PBMCs, sampled from culture after CMV antigen stimulation. The receptor's source is a human donor in good health (CMV status not recorded). Some clones in this sample may be carry-over from other donors' samples. The V and J genes are TRBV6-1 and TRBJ2-1; perhaps TRBD1 as D (6 bases). CDR3 protein: CASSRQDPYNEQFF. The CDR3 DNA follows: TGTGCCAGCAGCAGACAGGACCCATACAATGAGCAGTTCTTC.